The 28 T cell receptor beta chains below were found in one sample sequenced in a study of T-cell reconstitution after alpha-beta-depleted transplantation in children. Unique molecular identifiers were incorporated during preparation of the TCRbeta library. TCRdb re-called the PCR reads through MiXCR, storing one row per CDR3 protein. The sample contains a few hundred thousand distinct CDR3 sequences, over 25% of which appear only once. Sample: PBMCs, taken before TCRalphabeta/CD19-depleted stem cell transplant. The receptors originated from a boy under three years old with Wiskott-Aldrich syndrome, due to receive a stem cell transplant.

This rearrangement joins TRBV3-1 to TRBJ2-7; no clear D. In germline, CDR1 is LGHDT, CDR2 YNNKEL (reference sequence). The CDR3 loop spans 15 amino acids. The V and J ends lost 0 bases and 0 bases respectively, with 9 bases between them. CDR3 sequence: CASSQDPATSYEQYF. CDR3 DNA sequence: TGTGCCAGCAGCCAAGACCCAGCGACCTCCTACGAGCAGTACTTC.

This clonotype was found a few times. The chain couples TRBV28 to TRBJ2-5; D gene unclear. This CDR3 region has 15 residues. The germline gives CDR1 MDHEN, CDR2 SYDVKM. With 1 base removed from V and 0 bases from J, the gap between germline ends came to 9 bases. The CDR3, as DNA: TGTGCCAGCAGTTTATCTGGCAGTTACCAAGAGACCCAGTACTTC. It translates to CASSLSGSYQETQYF.

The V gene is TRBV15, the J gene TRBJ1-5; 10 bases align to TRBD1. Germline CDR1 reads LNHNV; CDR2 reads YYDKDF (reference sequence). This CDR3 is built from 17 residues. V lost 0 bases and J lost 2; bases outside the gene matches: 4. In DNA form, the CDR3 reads TGTGCCACCAGCAGAGATCGTGGGACAGGGGGCAATCAGCCCCAGCATTTT. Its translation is CATSRDRGTGGNQPQHF.

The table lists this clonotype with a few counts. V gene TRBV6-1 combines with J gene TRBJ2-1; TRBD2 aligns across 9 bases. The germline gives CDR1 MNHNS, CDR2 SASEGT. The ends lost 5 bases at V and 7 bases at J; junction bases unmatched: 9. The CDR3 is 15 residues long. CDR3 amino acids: CASSPSGRNKNEQFF. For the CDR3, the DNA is TGTGCCAGCAGTCCGAGCGGGAGGAACAAGAATGAGCAGTTCTTC.

The CDR3 is CASNKLADSTGELFF. CDR3 nucleotide sequence: TGTGCCAGCAACAAACTAGCGGACTCCACCGGGGAGCTGTTTTTT. The chain joins TRBV7-9 to TRBJ2-2; 8 nucleotides match TRBD2. The trim removed 7 bases at V and 4 bases at J, leaving 8 bases unmatched. This CDR3 region has 15 residues. The germline CDR1 and CDR2 sequences are SEHNR and FQNEAQ (reference sequence).

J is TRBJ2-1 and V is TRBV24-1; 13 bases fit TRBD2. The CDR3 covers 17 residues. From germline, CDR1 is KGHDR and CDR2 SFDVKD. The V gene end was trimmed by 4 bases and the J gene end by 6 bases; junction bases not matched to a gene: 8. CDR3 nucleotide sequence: TGTGCCACCAGTGAGACTAGCGGGAGGCCGTCGGGCAATGAGCAGTTCTTC. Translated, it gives CATSETSGRPSGNEQFF.

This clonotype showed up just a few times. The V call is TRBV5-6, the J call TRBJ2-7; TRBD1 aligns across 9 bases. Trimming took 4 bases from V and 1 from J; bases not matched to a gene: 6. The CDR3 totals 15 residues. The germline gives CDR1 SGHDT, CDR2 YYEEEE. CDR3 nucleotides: TGTGCCAGCAGCCTCGGACAGGGGTATTCCTACGAGCAGTACTTC. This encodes CASSLGQGYSYEQYF.

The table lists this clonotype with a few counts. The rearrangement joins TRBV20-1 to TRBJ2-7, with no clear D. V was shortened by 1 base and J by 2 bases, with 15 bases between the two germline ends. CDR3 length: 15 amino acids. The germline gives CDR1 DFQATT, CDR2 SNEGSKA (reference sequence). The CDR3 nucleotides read TGCAGTGCTAGAGGTTTGTTGGGAATAGCCTACGAGCAGTACTTC. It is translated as CSARGLLGIAYEQYF.

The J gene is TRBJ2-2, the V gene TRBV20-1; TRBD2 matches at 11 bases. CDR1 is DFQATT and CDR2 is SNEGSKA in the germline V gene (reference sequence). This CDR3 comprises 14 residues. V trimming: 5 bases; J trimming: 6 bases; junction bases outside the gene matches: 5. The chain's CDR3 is CSASGTSGPGELFF. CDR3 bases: TGCAGTGCTTCCGGGACTAGCGGCCCCGGGGAGCTGTTTTTT.

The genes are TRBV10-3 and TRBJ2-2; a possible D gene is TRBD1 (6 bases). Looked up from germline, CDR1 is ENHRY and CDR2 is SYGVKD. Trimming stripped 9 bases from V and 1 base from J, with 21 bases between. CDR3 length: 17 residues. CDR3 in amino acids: CAIRPGDERLNTGELFF. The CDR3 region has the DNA TGTGCCATTCGACCAGGGGATGAGCGGCTGAACACCGGGGAGCTGTTTTTT.

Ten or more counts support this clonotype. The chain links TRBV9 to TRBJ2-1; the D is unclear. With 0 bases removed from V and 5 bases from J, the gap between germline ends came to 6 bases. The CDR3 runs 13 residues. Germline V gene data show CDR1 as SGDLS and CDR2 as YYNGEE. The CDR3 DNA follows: TGTGCCAGCAGCGTAGTATTGGACAATGAGCAGTTCTTC. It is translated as CASSVVLDNEQFF.

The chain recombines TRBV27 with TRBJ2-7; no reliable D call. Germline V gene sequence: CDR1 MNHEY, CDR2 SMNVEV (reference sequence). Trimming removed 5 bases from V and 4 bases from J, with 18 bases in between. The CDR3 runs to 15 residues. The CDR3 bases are TGTGCCAGCAGTCCAATCTACCCCTCGGTTTACGAGCAGTACTTC. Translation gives CASSPIYPSVYEQYF.

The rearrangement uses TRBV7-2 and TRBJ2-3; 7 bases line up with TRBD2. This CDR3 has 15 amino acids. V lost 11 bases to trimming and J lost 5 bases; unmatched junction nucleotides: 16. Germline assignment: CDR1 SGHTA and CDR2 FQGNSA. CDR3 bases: TGTGCCGGACGAAGGCCGGGAGGAAGAAGAGATACGCAGTATTTT. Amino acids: CAGRRPGGRRDTQYF. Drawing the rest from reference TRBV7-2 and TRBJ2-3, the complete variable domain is GAGVSQSPSNKVTEKGKDVELRCDPISGHTALYWYRQSLGQGLEFLIYFQGNSAPDKSGLPSDRFSAERTGGSVSTLTIQRTQQEDSAVYLCAGRRPGGRRDTQYFGPGTRLTVL.

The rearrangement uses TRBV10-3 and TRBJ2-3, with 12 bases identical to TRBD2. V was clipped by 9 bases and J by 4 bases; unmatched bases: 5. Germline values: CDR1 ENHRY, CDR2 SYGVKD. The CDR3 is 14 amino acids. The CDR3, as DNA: TGTGCCATGGCGCTAGCGGGAGGGTCAGATACGCAGTATTTT. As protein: CAMALAGGSDTQYF.

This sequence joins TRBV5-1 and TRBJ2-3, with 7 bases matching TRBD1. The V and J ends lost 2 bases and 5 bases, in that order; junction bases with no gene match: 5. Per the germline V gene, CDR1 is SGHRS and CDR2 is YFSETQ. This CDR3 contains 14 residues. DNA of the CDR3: TGCGCCAGCAGCTTAGGGGGCGCTGTAGATACGCAGTATTTT. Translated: CASSLGGAVDTQYF.

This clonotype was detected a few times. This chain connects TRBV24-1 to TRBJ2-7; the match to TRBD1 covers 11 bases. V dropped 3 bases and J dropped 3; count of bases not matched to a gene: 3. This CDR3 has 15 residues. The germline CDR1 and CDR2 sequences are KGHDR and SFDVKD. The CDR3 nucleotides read TGTGCCACCAGTGATACTGGGACAGGGGGCTACGAGCAGTACTTC. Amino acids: CATSDTGTGGYEQYF.

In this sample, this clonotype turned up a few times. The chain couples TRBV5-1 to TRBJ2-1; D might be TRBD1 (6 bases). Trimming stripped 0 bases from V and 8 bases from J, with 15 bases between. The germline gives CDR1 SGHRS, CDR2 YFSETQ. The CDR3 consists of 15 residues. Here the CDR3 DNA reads TGCGCCAGCAGCTTGGCTGGGGCAGGGGTCCATGAGCAGTTCTTC. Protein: CASSLAGAGVHEQFF.

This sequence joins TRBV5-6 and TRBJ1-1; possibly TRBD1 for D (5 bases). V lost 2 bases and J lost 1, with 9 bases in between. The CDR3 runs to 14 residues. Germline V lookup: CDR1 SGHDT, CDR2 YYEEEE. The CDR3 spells CASSFRTQNTEAFF. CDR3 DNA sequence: TGTGCCAGCAGCTTTCGGACACAGAACACTGAAGCTTTCTTT. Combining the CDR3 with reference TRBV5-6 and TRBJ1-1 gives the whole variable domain DAGVTQSPTHLIKTRGQQVTLRCSPKSGHDTVSWYQQALGQGPQFIFQYYEEEERQRGNFPDRFSGHQFPNYSSELNVNALLLGDSALYLCASSFRTQNTEAFFGQGTRLTVV.

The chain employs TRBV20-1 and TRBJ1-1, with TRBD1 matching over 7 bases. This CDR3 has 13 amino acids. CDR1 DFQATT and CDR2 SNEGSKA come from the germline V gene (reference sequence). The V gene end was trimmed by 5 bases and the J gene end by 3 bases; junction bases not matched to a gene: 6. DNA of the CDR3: TGCAGTGCTTACACAGGGGCTTACACTGAAGCTTTCTTT. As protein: CSAYTGAYTEAFF.

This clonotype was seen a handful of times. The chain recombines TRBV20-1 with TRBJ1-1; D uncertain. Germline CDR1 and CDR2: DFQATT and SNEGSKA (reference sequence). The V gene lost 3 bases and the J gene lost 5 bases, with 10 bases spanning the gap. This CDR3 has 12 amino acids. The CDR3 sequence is CSASKGYTEAFF. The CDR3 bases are TGCAGTGCTAGTAAGGGTTATACTGAAGCTTTCTTT.

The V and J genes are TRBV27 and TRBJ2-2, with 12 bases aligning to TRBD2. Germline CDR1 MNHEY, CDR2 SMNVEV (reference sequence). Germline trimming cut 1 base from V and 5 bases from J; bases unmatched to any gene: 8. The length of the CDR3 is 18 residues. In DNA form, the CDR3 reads TGTGCCAGCAGTTTATTGCTAGCGGGAGGGCCGGGAACCGGGGAGCTGTTTTTT. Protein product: CASSLLLAGGPGTGELFF.

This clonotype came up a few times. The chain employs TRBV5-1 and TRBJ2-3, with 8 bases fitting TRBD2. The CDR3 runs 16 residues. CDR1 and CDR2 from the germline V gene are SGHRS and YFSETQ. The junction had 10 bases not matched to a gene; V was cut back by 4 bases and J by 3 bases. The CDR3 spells CASSEWRSGSTDTQYF. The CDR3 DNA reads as TGCGCCAGCAGCGAATGGCGAAGCGGGAGTACAGATACGCAGTATTTT.

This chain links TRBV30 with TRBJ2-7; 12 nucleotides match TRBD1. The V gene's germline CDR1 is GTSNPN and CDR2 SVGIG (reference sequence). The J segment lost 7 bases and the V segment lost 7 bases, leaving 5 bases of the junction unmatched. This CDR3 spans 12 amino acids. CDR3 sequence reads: CALGQGAFEQYF. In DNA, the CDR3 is TGTGCCTTGGGACAGGGGGCCTTTGAGCAGTACTTC.

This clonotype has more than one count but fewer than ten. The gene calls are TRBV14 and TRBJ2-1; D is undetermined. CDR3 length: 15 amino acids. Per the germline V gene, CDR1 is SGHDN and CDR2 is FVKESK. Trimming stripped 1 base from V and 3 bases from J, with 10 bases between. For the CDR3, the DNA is TGTGCCAGCAGCCAAGGCTTACACGGCTACAATGAGCAGTTCTTC. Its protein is CASSQGLHGYNEQFF.

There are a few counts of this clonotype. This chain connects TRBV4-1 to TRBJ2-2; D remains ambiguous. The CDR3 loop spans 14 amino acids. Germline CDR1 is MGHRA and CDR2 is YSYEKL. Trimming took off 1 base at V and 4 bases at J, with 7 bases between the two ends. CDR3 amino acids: CASSQVPSTGELFF. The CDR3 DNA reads TGCGCCAGCAGCCAAGTCCCTAGCACCGGGGAGCTGTTTTTT.

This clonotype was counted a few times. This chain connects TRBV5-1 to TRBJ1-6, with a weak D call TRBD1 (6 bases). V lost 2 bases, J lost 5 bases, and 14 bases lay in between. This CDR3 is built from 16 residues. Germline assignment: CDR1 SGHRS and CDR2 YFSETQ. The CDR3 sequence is CASSFGAGAHNSPLHF. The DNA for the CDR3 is TGCGCCAGCAGCTTTGGAGCAGGGGCCCATAATTCACCCCTCCACTTT.

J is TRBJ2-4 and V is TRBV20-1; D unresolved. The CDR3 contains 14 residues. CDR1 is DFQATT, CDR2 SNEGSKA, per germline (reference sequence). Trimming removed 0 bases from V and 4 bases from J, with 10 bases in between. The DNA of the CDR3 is TGCAGTGCTAGAGATAGGGAAGGGAAAAACATTCAGTACTTC. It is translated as CSARDREGKNIQYF.

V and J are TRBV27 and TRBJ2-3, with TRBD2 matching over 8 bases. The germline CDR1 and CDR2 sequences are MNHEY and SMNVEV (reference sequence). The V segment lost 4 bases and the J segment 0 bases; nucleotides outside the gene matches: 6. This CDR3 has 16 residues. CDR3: CASSSRGGESTDTQYF. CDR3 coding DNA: TGTGCCAGCAGTTCACGGGGGGGAGAAAGCACAGATACGCAGTATTTT.